The 29 T cell receptor beta chains below were found in one sample sequenced in a study of blood T cell repertoires in COVID-19. TCRdb's table, derived via immunoSEQ multiplex PCR, lists solely in-frame clones and lacks some. The profile shows 120,000 or so clones, 70% to 90% of them singletons. Sequenced input: peripheral blood. The receptors derive from a woman of 80 years or more with acute or convalescent COVID-19.

The chain joins TRBV9 to TRBJ2-2, with a weak D call TRBD2 (6 bases). CDR3 size: 14 residues. CDR1 and CDR2 (germline): SGDLS, YYNGEE. The V end was cut by 7 bases, the J end by 0 bases, with 10 bases between. DNA of the CDR3: TGTGCCAGCGGTAGCGGCGCGAACACCGGGGAGCTGTTTTTT. This codes for CASGSGANTGELFF.

The chain is built from TRBV28 and TRBJ1-4, with D hard to call. The length of the CDR3 is 16 residues. V lost 6 bases to trimming and J lost 0 bases, with 14 bases between them. Germline V gene data show CDR1 as MDHEN and CDR2 as SYDVKM. CDR3 in DNA: TGTGCCAGCAGCCTAGTGACTCACCCAACTAATGAAAAACTGTTTTTT. As protein: CASSLVTHPTNEKLFF.

The rearrangement links TRBV7-8 to TRBJ1-5, with D hard to call. The V end was cut by 1 base, the J end by 4 bases, with 5 bases between. The germline V gene encodes CDR1 SGHVS and CDR2 FQNEAQ. This CDR3 spans 13 amino acids. The CDR3 is CASSLVYNQPQHF. CDR3 coding DNA: TGTGCCAGCAGCTTAGTGTATAATCAGCCCCAGCATTTT. The complete variable domain, with remaining parts taken from reference TRBV7-8 and TRBJ1-5, reads GAGVSQSPRYKVAKRGQDVALRCDPISGHVSLFWYQQALGQGPEFLTYFQNEAQLDKSGLPSDRFFAERPEGSVSTLKIQRTQQEDSAVYLCASSLVYNQPQHFGDGTRLSIL.

As regards this clone: This specimen includes other DNA sequences encoding the same CDR3. This chain uses TRBV6-6 with TRBJ1-1, with 9 bases aligning to TRBD1. Trimming at V came to 8 bases and at J to 4 bases, leaving 14 bases not matched to a gene. The CDR3 runs to 16 residues. Per germline, CDR1 MNHNY and CDR2 SVGAGI (reference sequence). CDR3 residues: CASRGRTGEGGTEAFF. In nucleotides, the CDR3 is TGTGCCAGCCGTGGGAGGACAGGGGAGGGTGGCACTGAAGCTTTCTTT.

This clone appeared a single time. The V gene is TRBV3-1 (or the pseudogene TRBV3-2), the J gene TRBJ2-3, with TRBD2 matching over 7 bases. Germline trimming cut 0 bases from V and 8 bases from J; bases unmatched to any gene: 14. The CDR3 contains 17 residues. Germline V gives CDR1 LGHDT, CDR2 YNNKEL (reference sequence). The CDR3 DNA reads TGTGCCAGCAGCCAAGATGCCCAGCGGGGTTTAGTAGGTACGCAGTATTTT. Protein sequence: CASSQDAQRGLVGTQYF.

This chain links TRBV9 with TRBJ1-6; D ambiguous. The CDR3 sequence is 15 residues long. V lost 3 bases and J lost 4, with 11 bases in between. Germline V gene sequence: CDR1 SGDLS, CDR2 YYNGEE. CDR3 amino acids: CASSAFAGYNSPLHF. CDR3 bases: TGTGCCAGCAGCGCCTTTGCAGGATATAATTCACCCCTCCACTTT.

Here the CDR3 DNA reads TGTGCCAGCAGTTCAACATCGTACAGGGACTATGGCTACACCTTC. It encodes CASSSTSYRDYGYTF. This sequence joins TRBV28 and TRBJ1-2, with D possibly TRBD1 on 6 matching bases. The germline V and J ends were trimmed by 4 bases and 3 bases, with 15 bases remaining between them. Looked up from germline, CDR1 is MDHEN and CDR2 is SYDVKM. CDR3 length equals 15 residues.

The V and J genes are TRBV2 and TRBJ1-2, with D unclear. Germline loops: CDR1 SNHLY, CDR2 FYNNEI. Trimming left V 9 bases short and J 4 bases short, with 15 bases between. The CDR3 has 13 amino acids. CDR3 region: CASHGSEIYGYTF. The DNA for the CDR3 is TGTGCCAGTCATGGGTCGGAGATCTATGGCTACACCTTC.

V gene TRBV28 combines with J gene TRBJ1-1; maybe TRBD1 (6 bases). Germline CDR1 and CDR2: MDHEN and SYDVKM. V lost 7 bases, J lost 4 bases, and 13 bases lay in between. The CDR3 covers 13 residues. CDR3 protein: CASTGGHGTEAFF. Written as DNA, the CDR3 is TGTGCCAGCACGGGGGGGCACGGCACTGAAGCTTTCTTT.

The J gene is TRBJ2-7, the V gene TRBV19, with D possibly TRBD1 on 5 matching bases. The CDR3 spans 13 residues. CDR1 is LNHDA, CDR2 SQIVND, per germline (reference sequence). V was pared by 5 bases and J by 1 base, with 9 bases between. The chain's CDR3 is CASSLQGSYEQYF. The DNA for the CDR3 is TGTGCCAGTAGTTTGCAGGGTTCCTACGAGCAGTACTTC.

V is TRBV3-1 (or the pseudogene TRBV3-2) and J is TRBJ2-1; maybe TRBD1 (6 bases). Trimming removed 0 bases from V and 6 bases from J, with 12 bases in between. CDR1 is LGHDT, CDR2 YNNKEL, per germline (reference sequence). The CDR3 extends over 15 amino acids. The CDR3 protein is CASSQDLQGSNEQFF. The CDR3 nucleotides read TGTGCCAGCAGCCAAGATCTCCAGGGGTCCAATGAGCAGTTCTTC.

The V and J genes are TRBV11-2 and TRBJ2-3, with TRBD2 matching over 11 bases. Germline CDR1 reads SGHAT; CDR2 reads FQNNGV. This CDR3 comprises 17 residues. The J segment lost 4 bases and the V segment lost 4 bases, leaving 10 bases of the junction unmatched. CDR3 sequence: CASSSSLAGGQSDTQYF. For the CDR3, the DNA is TGTGCCAGCAGCTCCAGTTTAGCGGGGGGGCAATCAGATACGCAGTATTTT. Supplemented by reference TRBV11-2 and TRBJ2-3, the full variable domain reads EAGVAQSPRYKIIEKRQSVAFWCNPISGHATLYWYQQILGQGPKLLIQFQNNGVVDDSQLPKDRFSAERLKGVDSTLKIQPAKLEDSAVYLCASSSSLAGGQSDTQYFGPGTRLTVL.

This clone was detected only a few times. The chain joins TRBV6-5 to TRBJ1-6; 7 bases line up with TRBD1. The CDR3 is 14 amino acids. The V gene end was trimmed by 11 bases and the J gene end by 3 bases; junction bases not matched to a gene: 7. Germline V gives CDR1 MNHEY, CDR2 SVGAGI. The CDR3 DNA follows: TGTGCCGGGTCGACAGGGTACTATAATTCACCCCTCCACTTT. Translation gives CAGSTGYYNSPLHF.

The J gene is TRBJ2-1, the V gene TRBV7-9, with D possibly TRBD2 on 5 matching bases. The CDR3 runs to 15 residues. V was clipped by 5 bases and J by 2 bases, with 13 bases between them. CDR1 is SEHNR, CDR2 FQNEAQ, per germline (reference sequence). The CDR3 region is CASSLPRGPYNEQFF. The CDR3 nucleotides read TGTGCCAGCAGCCTCCCCCGCGGGCCCTACAATGAGCAGTTCTTC.

This clone was seen once. The rearrangement links TRBV9 to TRBJ2-5; 10 bases are shared with TRBD2. Unmatched junction bases numbered 9, after V lost 0 bases and J lost 4 bases. The CDR3 sequence is 17 residues long. Per the germline V gene, CDR1 is SGDLS and CDR2 is YYNGEE. This CDR3 is CASSVALASGGSETQYF. The CDR3 DNA is TGTGCCAGCAGCGTAGCTCTGGCTAGCGGGGGATCAGAGACCCAGTACTTC.

This clone was recorded only once. V is TRBV18 and J is TRBJ2-3; weak D call: TRBD2 (5 bases). The CDR3 runs 14 residues. Germline-derived CDR1 and CDR2 are KGHSH and LQKENI. The germline V and J ends were trimmed by 3 bases and 4 bases, with 11 bases remaining between them. The CDR3 nucleotides read TGTGCCAGCTCACCGAGAGCGGACCCAGATACGCAGTATTTT. This gives the protein CASSPRADPDTQYF.

The chain has TRBV4-1 and TRBJ2-3; 9 bases match TRBD2. V trimming: 1 base; J trimming: 2 bases; junction bases outside the gene matches: 13. CDR3 length: 19 amino acids. Germline assignment: CDR1 MGHRA and CDR2 YSYEKL. The CDR3 loop is CASSQVTRSSGGSTDTQYF. In nucleotides, the CDR3 is TGCGCCAGCAGCCAAGTAACTCGTAGTAGCGGGGGATCCACAGATACGCAGTATTTT.

The chain combines TRBV12-3 or TRBV12-4 with TRBJ1-2, with 10 bases fitting TRBD1. V shed 3 bases, J shed 7 bases, and the junction held 2 bases outside the gene matches. The CDR3 spans 13 residues. CDR3 in amino acids: CASSLGQGSGYTF. The CDR3, as DNA: TGTGCCAGCAGTTTGGGACAGGGGAGTGGCTACACCTTC.

The chain combines TRBV11-2 with TRBJ1-3; D is unclear. CDR1 is SGHAT, CDR2 FQNNGV, per germline. The CDR3 sequence is 15 residues long. Trimming removed 0 bases at V and 0 bases at J, with 6 bases between. The CDR3 region is CASSLDNLSGNTIYF. The CDR3 nucleotides read TGTGCCAGCAGCTTAGATAATCTCTCTGGAAACACCATATATTTT. The full variable domain, completed using reference TRBV11-2 and TRBJ1-3, is EAGVAQSPRYKIIEKRQSVAFWCNPISGHATLYWYQQILGQGPKLLIQFQNNGVVDDSQLPKDRFSAERLKGVDSTLKIQPAKLEDSAVYLCASSLDNLSGNTIYFGEGSWLTVV.

The chain couples TRBV4-1 to TRBJ2-3; D is perhaps TRBD2 (5 bases). Germline CDR1 MGHRA, CDR2 YSYEKL. Trimming cost V 7 bases and J 2 bases, with 13 bases left between them. The CDR3 is made up of 14 amino acids. The CDR3 reads CASKTTDFTDTQYF. CDR3 bases: TGCGCCAGCAAAACAACGGACTTCACAGATACGCAGTATTTT.

This chain joins TRBV19 and TRBJ1-5, with D perhaps TRBD1 (5 bases). CDR1 and CDR2 from the germline V gene are LNHDA and SQIVND (reference sequence). Deletions cut 5 bases from V and 2 bases from J, with 16 bases between. This CDR3 is built from 16 residues. CDR3 in amino acids: CASSPRAWGGNQPQHF. Written as DNA, the CDR3 is TGTGCCAGTAGTCCCCGGGCGTGGGGGGGCAATCAGCCCCAGCATTTT.

The rearrangement joins TRBV2 to TRBJ1-1, with a weak D call TRBD1 (5 bases). V gave up 5 bases and J gave up 2 bases, with 9 bases separating them. Germline CDR1 and CDR2: SNHLY and FYNNEI. The CDR3 covers 13 residues. CDR3: CASSLGGNTEAFF. The CDR3 coding sequence is TGTGCCAGCAGTCTGGGGGGTAACACTGAAGCTTTCTTT. The full variable domain, its missing parts supplied by reference TRBV2 and TRBJ1-1, is EPEVTQTPSHQVTQMGQEVILRCVPISNHLYFYWYRQILGQKVEFLVSFYNNEISEKSEIFDDQFSVERPDGSNFTLKIRSTKLEDSAMYFCASSLGGNTEAFFGQGTRLTVV.

J is TRBJ1-5 and V is TRBV19; no definite D call. V gave up 3 bases and J gave up 2 bases, with 17 bases separating them. The CDR3 spans 17 residues. Germline CDR1 is LNHDA and CDR2 is SQIVND (reference sequence). The CDR3 spells CASSISGGGFGNQPQHF. For the CDR3, the DNA is TGTGCCAGTAGTATTTCCGGCGGAGGGTTTGGCAATCAGCCCCAGCATTTT.

The rearrangement links TRBV6-5 to TRBJ1-2, with D uncertain. In germline, CDR1 is MNHEY, CDR2 SVGAGI. The CDR3 covers 14 residues. V lost 4 bases and J 5 bases, leaving 14 bases between the germline ends. CDR3 nucleotides: TGTGCCAGCAGTTCCCTCGAGGTTGGATATGGCTACACCTTC. It yields the protein CASSSLEVGYGYTF.

The V call is TRBV5-1, the J call TRBJ2-1; TRBD2 aligns across 8 bases. The CDR3 covers 16 residues. Germline values: CDR1 SGHRS, CDR2 YFSETQ. Unmatched junction bases numbered 8, after V lost 4 bases and J lost 2 bases. The CDR3 region has the DNA TGCGCCAGCAGCATCGTAGGAGCGGGGGCCTACAATGAGCAGTTCTTC. Its translation: CASSIVGAGAYNEQFF.

This rearrangement joins TRBV5-6 to TRBJ1-6, with TRBD1 identical over 7 bases. There are 16 residues in the CDR3. Trimming at V came to 0 bases and at J to 3 bases, leaving 3 bases not matched to a gene. Looked up from germline, CDR1 is SGHDT and CDR2 is YYEEEE. The CDR3 reads CASSLEGGFYNSPLHF. The CDR3 region has the DNA TGTGCCAGCAGCTTGGAAGGGGGCTTCTATAATTCACCCCTCCACTTT.

The chain carries TRBV28 and TRBJ1-5; 7 positions match TRBD1. Losses at the gene ends were 4 bases for V and 5 bases for J; bases not matched to a gene: 5. The germline V gene encodes CDR1 MDHEN and CDR2 SYDVKM. The CDR3 contains 14 residues. The CDR3 nucleotides read TGTGCCAGCAGTTCCACAGGGGAGGATCAGCCCCAGCATTTT. Translation gives CASSSTGEDQPQHF.

The chain carries TRBV7-9 and TRBJ1-5; D is uncertain. There are 16 residues in the CDR3. In germline, CDR1 is SEHNR, CDR2 FQNEAQ (reference sequence). The V end was cut by 1 base, the J end by 3 bases, with 13 bases between. The CDR3 bases are TGTGCCAGCAGCTTAGGTTCGAGTGCGATCAATCAGCCCCAGCATTTT. This encodes CASSLGSSAINQPQHF.

As DNA, the CDR3 is TGTGCCAGCAGTGGAGGGAGCGGGATCCCGCCCTACGAGCAGTACTTC. Amino acids: CASSGGSGIPPYEQYF. The chain is built from TRBV2 and TRBJ2-7; 7 nucleotides align to TRBD2. CDR3 length equals 16 residues. The junction had 11 bases not matched to a gene; V was cut back by 4 bases and J by 2 bases. CDR1 is SNHLY and CDR2 is FYNNEI in the germline V gene.